This T cell receptor (beta chain) was found in a study of vaccination effects on CD4 cells after COVID-19. Study-level points and caveats: Marked clonal contraction was seen in infection- and vaccine-induced clones late after vaccination.

The junction had 8 bases not matched to a gene; V was cut back by 8 bases and J by 3 bases. There are 14 residues in the CDR3. Germline V gene lookup returns CDR1 LNHNV and CDR2 YYDKDF (reference sequence). Libraries were prepared by immunoSEQ multiplex PCR; TCRdb keeps only in-frame clonotypes and omits some of them. The top ten hold approximately 3.8% of the sample, which has tens of thousands of clones, approximately 82% seen once. Note on this clone: No antigen is known for it.

Scientists isolated CD4+ T cells after a roughly nine-day culture period ended. PCR-confirmed SARS-CoV-2 infection occurred in the person between March and December 2020. Two doses of BNT162b2 or mRNA-1273 vaccine were administered to participants. The sample consisted of CD4+ T cells from PBMCs cultured without peptide, taken after COVID-19 vaccination. This clonotype originated in a human donor who had a prior SARS-CoV-2 infection. The chain recombines TRBV15 with TRBJ2-5; 8 bases are a match to TRBD1. CDR3 in amino acids: CATAVGQEKETQYF. In DNA form, the CDR3 reads TGTGCCACCGCTGTGGGACAGGAAAAAGAGACCCAGTACTTC.